This T cell receptor (beta chain) is from a study of monozygotic twins with inflammatory bowel disease. One entry per CDR3 protein, without DNA, is what TCRdb gives after re-calling the 5' RACE reads. The sample data list 80,000 or so distinct CDR3 sequences. The CDR3 consists of 13 residues. The material sequenced was blood. This TCR came from a human donor with ulcerative colitis or Crohn's disease, or a healthy co-twin of an affected twin (not recorded which). V usage is TRBV12-3 or TRBV12-4 and J usage is TRBJ2-5. CDR3 residues: CASSLEFQETQYF.